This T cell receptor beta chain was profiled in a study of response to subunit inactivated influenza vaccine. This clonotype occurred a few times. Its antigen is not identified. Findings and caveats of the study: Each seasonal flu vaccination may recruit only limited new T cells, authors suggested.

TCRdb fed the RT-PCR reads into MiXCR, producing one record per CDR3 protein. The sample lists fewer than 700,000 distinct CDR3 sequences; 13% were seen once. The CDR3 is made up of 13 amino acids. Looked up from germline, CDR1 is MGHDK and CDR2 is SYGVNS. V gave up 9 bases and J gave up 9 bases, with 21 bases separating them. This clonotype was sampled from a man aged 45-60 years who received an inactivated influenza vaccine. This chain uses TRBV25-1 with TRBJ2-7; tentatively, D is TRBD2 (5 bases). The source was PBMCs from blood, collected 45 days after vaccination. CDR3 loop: CARREERRVAQYF. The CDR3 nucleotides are TGTGCCAGGAGAGAAGAGCGGCGGGTCGCGCAGTACTTC.